What follows describes a single T cell receptor (beta chain). This sample is part of a study of CD8+ T cells in alopecia areata. Noted treatment: oral pan-JAK inhibitor, 5-10 mg twice daily. Sequencing used cDNA as its template, made by extracting RNA and reverse transcribing it. TCRdb's table, derived via immunoSEQ multiplex PCR, lists solely in-frame clones and lacks some. Found here are around 86,000 clones, about 71% of them singletons; the top ten hold roughly 17%. The material sequenced was CD8+ T cells sorted from blood, taken at approximately week 44, from a patient treated with tofacitinib. The clonotype originates from a human donor with alopecia areata.

The CDR3 nucleotides are TGTGCCAGTAGAACGGGGGGGACTGAAGCTTTCTTT. Translated: CASRTGGTEAFF. The gene calls are TRBV19 and TRBJ1-1; D may be TRBD1 (5 bases). CDR1 LNHDA and CDR2 SQIVND come from the germline V gene (reference sequence). The CDR3 has 12 residues. V lost 6 bases to trimming and J lost 5 bases, with 10 bases between them. The full variable domain, rest sourced from reference TRBV19 and TRBJ1-1, is DGGITQSPKYLFRKEGQNVTLSCEQNLNHDAMYWYRQDPGQGLRLIYYSQIVNDFQKGDIAEGYSVSREKKESFPLTVTSAQKNPTAFYLCASRTGGTEAFFGQGTRLTVV.